This record concerns one TCR beta chain sequence. Its antigen is unknown. Some clones are missing from TCRdb's copy, which holds only in-frame ones; the method was immunoSEQ multiplex PCR. The profile covers approximately 82,000 clones, with about 86% appearing a single time and 6.5% taken by the ten largest. This specimen comes from a study of OX40 agonist ivuxolimab in advanced cancers. Overall study results and limits: Researchers did not establish what antigens the expanded peripheral T cells target.

Deletions cut 3 bases from V and 1 base from J, with 10 bases between. Germline CDR1 SGHVS, CDR2 FQNEAQ. This CDR3 region has 15 residues. This sequence joins TRBV7-8 and TRBJ2-1; D is ambiguous. The clonotype comes from an adult with an advanced solid tumor such as melanoma, head and neck, liver or kidney cancer. The sequencing used CD4+ or CD8+ T cells sorted from blood, collected in a trial of the OX40 agonist ivuxolimab. The CDR3 coding sequence is TGTGCCAGCAGCTTGACTCGTAGTTCCTACAATGAGCAGTTCTTC. Protein: CASSLTRSSYNEQFF.